Following are 6 T cell receptor beta chains from one sample sequenced in a study of radiation and T cells in renal cell carcinoma. The time point: blood 4 weeks post-SBRT, at nephrectomy. Treatment here: 15 Gy SBRT to primary tumor, nephrectomy 4 weeks later. The table came from immunoSEQ multiplex PCR; TCRdb's copy has only in-frame clones and leaves some out. The sample shows about 150,000 clones, 65% to 90% of them seen only once. This sample comprised blood, obtained from a patient whose treatment included radiotherapy and nephrectomy. The source of these receptors is a woman aged 50 to 60 with renal cell carcinoma.

The chain joins TRBV27 to TRBJ1-2; possible D gene TRBD1, 6 bases. Germline CDR1 and CDR2: MNHEY and SMNVEV (reference sequence). Deletions cut 6 bases from V and 8 bases from J, with 13 bases between. This CDR3 contains 12 residues. The CDR3 loop is CASRLQGEGYTF. CDR3 in DNA: TGTGCCAGCAGATTACAGGGAGAAGGCTACACCTTC.

This rearrangement joins TRBV29-1 to TRBJ1-3; possibly TRBD1 for D (6 bases). Trimming removed 2 bases from V and 4 bases from J, with 6 bases in between. Germline values: CDR1 SQVTM, CDR2 ANQGSEA. CDR3 length: 12 residues. The CDR3 reads CSVETGGNTIYF. CDR3 sequence (DNA): TGCAGCGTTGAAACAGGGGGAAACACCATATATTTT.

This clone came up once. V gene TRBV5-1 combines with J gene TRBJ1-5; no clear D gene. V was trimmed by 4 bases and J by 3 bases, leaving 8 bases between them. The CDR3 runs to 13 residues. Germline V gene lookup returns CDR1 SGHRS and CDR2 YFSETQ. The chain's CDR3 is CASSADFNQPQHF. The CDR3 nucleotides read TGCGCCAGCAGCGCGGACTTCAATCAGCCCCAGCATTTT.

This clone appeared once. This chain joins TRBV5-4 and TRBJ2-4; TRBD2 agrees at 10 bases. This CDR3 has 14 residues. The V and J ends lost 5 bases and 5 bases, in that order; junction bases with no gene match: 4. Germline V lookup: CDR1 SGHNT, CDR2 YYREEE (reference sequence). The CDR3 sequence is CASRPGLAQNIQYF. CDR3 in DNA: TGTGCCAGCAGACCGGGACTAGCGCAAAACATTCAGTACTTC.

This clone was observed a few times. The sample contains more than one DNA sequence encoding this CDR3. The V and J genes are TRBV18 and TRBJ1-2; TRBD1 is a possible D gene (5 bases). V lost 3 bases and J 2 bases, leaving 7 bases between the germline ends. The CDR3 sequence is 13 residues long. Per the germline V gene, CDR1 is KGHSH and CDR2 is LQKENI. The CDR3 spells CASSPGQNYGYTF. CDR3 nucleotides: TGTGCCAGCTCACCGGGGCAGAACTATGGCTACACCTTC.

The V and J genes are TRBV4-2 and TRBJ2-7; weak D call: TRBD2 (6 bases). V was shortened by 2 bases and J by 1 base, with 6 bases between the two germline ends. The CDR3 extends over 13 amino acids. Per germline, CDR1 LGHNA and CDR2 YNFKEQ. The CDR3 region has the DNA TGTGCCAGCAGCCAAAGCGGGTCCTACGAGCAGTACTTC. Amino acid sequence: CASSQSGSYEQYF.